This T cell receptor (beta chain) was documented in a study of radiation and T cells in renal cell carcinoma. Study-wide results and limits: Baseline intratumoral clonotype presence is unknown without pretreatment biopsies.

Germline V gives CDR1 MGHRA, CDR2 YSYEKL. V was shortened by 3 bases and J by 3 bases, with 14 bases between the two germline ends. This CDR3 region has 15 residues. TCRdb's copy holds only in-frame clones and misses some; the assay was immunoSEQ multiplex PCR. The profile shows about 43,000 clones, around four fifths of them singletons. As to time point: blood 4 weeks post-SBRT, at nephrectomy. Treatment reported: 15 Gy SBRT to primary tumor, nephrectomy 4 weeks later. Nephrectomy followed 15 Gy stereotactic body radiation by 4 weeks. This renal cell carcinoma was of the clear cell type. This clone was seen a few times. Its antigen is as yet unknown.

This receptor was identified in a woman between 65 and 79 years old with renal cell carcinoma. V usage is TRBV4-1 and J usage is TRBJ2-5; tentatively, D is TRBD2 (5 bases). This sample comprised blood, obtained from a patient whose treatment included radiotherapy and nephrectomy. The CDR3 region is CASSHPGVGEETQYF. The CDR3 DNA reads as TGCGCCAGCAGCCATCCCGGTGTCGGGGAAGAGACCCAGTACTTC.